These T cell receptor beta chains were read from a single sample in a study of control samples from healthy donors and cancer patients. Sequencing was performed with immunoSEQ multiplex PCR; in TCRdb, only in-frame clones are kept and a portion is missing. The data contain around 55,000 clones, 89% of them singletons. The specimen sequenced was PBMCs. These receptors were taken from a man aged 35 to 55 with colorectal cancer. Each CDR3 is given with its conserved first and last residue.

CASSNIDSPLHF,TRBV14,TRBJ1-6
CASSYYLTGGNYNEQFF,TRBV5-6,TRBJ2-1
CASSQNTRGVRTDTQYF,TRBV14,TRBJ2-3
CSAIYQGHTIYF,TRBV29-1,TRBJ1-3
CASSLEQGVDGYTF,TRBV5-5,TRBJ1-2
CASSFMKATNEKLFF,TRBV28,TRBJ1-4
CASRGLAGTGNEQFF,TRBV3-1/TRBV3-2,TRBJ2-1
CASSLGYRAGANVLTF,TRBV7-6,TRBJ2-6
CASSLGGQGTYNSPLHF,TRBV5-1,TRBJ1-6
CASRNFGQPVGYTF,TRBV19,TRBJ1-2
CATSDFQDRARGEQFF,TRBV24-1,TRBJ2-1
CASSQAARTNYGYTF,TRBV4-1,TRBJ1-2
CASSYSGGRGYEQFF,TRBV6-2/TRBV6-3,TRBJ2-1
CASSEGESSYNEQFF,TRBV6-4,TRBJ2-1
CASSLNSNQPQHF,TRBV12-3/TRBV12-4,TRBJ1-5
CASSPYRGGTGELFF,TRBV6-2/TRBV6-3,TRBJ2-2
CATSDPSDGKNTQYF,TRBV24-1,TRBJ2-3
CASSQWTGVDEQYF,TRBV4-1,TRBJ2-7
CASSESGFNEQFF,TRBV6-4,TRBJ2-1
CASSLGHSEQYF,TRBV21-1,TRBJ2-7
CASSFGLAGHSYEQYF,TRBV5-6,TRBJ2-7
CASSSDGSPLHF,TRBV6-5,TRBJ1-6